This T cell receptor beta chain stems from a study of tumor and adjacent non-tumor tissue in lung cancer. Across the whole study: Stage I to III disease affected about nine men and several women aged roughly 31 to 76. On average, productive TCRbeta reads reached about 4.2 million per sample.

There are 13 residues in the CDR3. In germline, CDR1 is MNHNS, CDR2 SASEGT. TCRbeta libraries were built with three rounds of nested PCR, modified from ARM-PCR. TCRdb analysed the multiplex PCR reads with MiXCR anew, one entry per CDR3 protein. Of approximately 77,000 distinct CDR3 sequences in the sample, approximately 81% were seen once. Turning to this clonotype: Antigen unknown. Germline and junction disagree at one end, which may indicate a read error.

Findings of the study overall: Compared with tumor, normal lung showed significantly lower TCR diversity. Tumor repertoires had a smaller top 100 clone share than normal lung.

This sample's RNA came from whole unsorted tissue. More than 3 cm separated this lung sample from the edge of the tumor. This clonotype was obtained from a man between 60 and 75 years old with non-small cell lung cancer. Material: distant non-tumor lung tissue. This rearrangement joins TRBV6-1 to TRBJ2-7; a weak D match, TRBD2 (6 bases). As DNA, the CDR3 is TGTGCCGGCAGTGAATCGGCCGGGGGCGAGCAGTACTTC. Translating gives CAGSESAGGEQYF.